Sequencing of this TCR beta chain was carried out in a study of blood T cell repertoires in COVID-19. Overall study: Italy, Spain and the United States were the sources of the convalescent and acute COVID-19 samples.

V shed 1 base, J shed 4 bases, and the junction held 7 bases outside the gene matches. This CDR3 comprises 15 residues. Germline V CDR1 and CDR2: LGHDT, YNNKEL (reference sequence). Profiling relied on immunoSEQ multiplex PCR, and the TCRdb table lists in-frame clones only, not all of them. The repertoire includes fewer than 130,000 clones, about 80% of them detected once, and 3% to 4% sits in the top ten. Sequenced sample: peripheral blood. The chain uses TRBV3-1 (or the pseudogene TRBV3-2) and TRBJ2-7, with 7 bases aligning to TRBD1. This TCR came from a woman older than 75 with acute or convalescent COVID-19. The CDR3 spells CASSQVPGTEYEQYF. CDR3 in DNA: TGTGCCAGCAGCCAAGTGCCCGGGACAGAGTACGAGCAGTACTTC.